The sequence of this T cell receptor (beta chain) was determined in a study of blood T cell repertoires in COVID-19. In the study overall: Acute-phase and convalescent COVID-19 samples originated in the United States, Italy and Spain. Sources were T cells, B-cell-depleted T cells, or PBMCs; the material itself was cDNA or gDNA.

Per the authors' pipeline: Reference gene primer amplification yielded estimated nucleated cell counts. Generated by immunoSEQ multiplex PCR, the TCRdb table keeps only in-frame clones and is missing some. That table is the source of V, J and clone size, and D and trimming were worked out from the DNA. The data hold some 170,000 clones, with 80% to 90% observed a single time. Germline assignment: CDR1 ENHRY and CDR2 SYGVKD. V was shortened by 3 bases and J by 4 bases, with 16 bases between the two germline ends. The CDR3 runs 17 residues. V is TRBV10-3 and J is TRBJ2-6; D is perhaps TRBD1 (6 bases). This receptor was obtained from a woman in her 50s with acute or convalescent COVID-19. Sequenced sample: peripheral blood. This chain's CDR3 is CAISDSSRGSGANVLTF. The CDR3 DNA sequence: TGTGCCATCAGTGATTCATCAAGGGGGTCAGGGGCCAACGTCCTGACTTTC.